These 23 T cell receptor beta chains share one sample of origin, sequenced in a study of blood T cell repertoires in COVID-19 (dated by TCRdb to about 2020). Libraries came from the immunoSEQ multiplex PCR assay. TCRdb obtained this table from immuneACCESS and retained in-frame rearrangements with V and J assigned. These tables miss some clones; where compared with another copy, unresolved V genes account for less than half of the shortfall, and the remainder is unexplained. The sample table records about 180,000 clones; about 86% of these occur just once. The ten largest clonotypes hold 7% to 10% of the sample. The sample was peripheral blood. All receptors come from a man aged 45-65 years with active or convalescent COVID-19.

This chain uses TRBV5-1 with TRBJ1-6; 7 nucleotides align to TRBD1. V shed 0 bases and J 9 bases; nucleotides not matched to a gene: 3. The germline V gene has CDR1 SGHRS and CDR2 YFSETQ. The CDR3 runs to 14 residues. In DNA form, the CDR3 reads TGCGCCAGCAGCTTGGGACAGGGAAGTTCACCCCTCCACTTT. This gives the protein CASSLGQGSSPLHF.

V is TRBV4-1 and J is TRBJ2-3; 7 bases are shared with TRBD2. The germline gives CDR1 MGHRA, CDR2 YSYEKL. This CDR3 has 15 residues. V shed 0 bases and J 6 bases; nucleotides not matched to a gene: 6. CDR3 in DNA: TGCGCCAGCAGCCAAGATATGCGGGAGATGGATACGCAGTATTTT. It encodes CASSQDMREMDTQYF.

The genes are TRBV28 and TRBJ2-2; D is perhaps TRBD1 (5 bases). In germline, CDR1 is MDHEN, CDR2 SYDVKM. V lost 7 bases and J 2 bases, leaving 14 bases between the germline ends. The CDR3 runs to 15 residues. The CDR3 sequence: CASKTESLNTGELFF. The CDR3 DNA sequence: TGTGCCAGCAAGACAGAATCCCTAAACACCGGGGAGCTGTTTTTT.

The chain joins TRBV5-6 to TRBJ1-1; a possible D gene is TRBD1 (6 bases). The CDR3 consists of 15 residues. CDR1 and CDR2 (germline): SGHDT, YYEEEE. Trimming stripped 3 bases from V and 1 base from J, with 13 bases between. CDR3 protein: CASSYWDTGNTEAFF. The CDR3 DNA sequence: TGTGCCAGCAGCTACTGGGACACCGGGAACACTGAAGCTTTCTTT.

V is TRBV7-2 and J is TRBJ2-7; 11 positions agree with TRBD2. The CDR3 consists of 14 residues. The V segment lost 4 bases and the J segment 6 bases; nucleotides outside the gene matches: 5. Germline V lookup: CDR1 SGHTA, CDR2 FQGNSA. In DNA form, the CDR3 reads TGTGCCAGCAGCTCTCTAGCGGGAGGTTTCGAGCAGTACTTC. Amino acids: CASSSLAGGFEQYF.

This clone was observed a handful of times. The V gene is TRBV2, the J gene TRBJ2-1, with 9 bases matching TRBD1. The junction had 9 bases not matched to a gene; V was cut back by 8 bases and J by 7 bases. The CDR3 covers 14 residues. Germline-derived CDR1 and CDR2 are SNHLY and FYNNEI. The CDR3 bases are TGTGCCAGCTCTGGACAGGGGCCTGAGAATGAGCAGTTCTTC. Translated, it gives CASSGQGPENEQFF. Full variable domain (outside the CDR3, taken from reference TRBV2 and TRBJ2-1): EPEVTQTPSHQVTQMGQEVILRCVPISNHLYFYWYRQILGQKVEFLVSFYNNEISEKSEIFDDQFSVERPDGSNFTLKIRSTKLEDSAMYFCASSGQGPENEQFFGPGTRLTVL.

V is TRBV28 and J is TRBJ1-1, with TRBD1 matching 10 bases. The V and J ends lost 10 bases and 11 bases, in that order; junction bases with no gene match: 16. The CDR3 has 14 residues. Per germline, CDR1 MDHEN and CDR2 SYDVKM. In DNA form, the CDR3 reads TGTGCCACCAAAACCGGGACAGGGGATACGTGGGCTTTCTTT. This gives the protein CATKTGTGDTWAFF.

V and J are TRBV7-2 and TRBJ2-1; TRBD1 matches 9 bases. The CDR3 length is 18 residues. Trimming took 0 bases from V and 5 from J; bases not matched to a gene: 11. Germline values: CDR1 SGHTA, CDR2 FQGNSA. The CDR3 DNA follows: TGTGCCAGCAGCTTAGCGGTGACCGGGACAGGGAGACACAATGAGCAGTTCTTC. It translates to CASSLAVTGTGRHNEQFF.

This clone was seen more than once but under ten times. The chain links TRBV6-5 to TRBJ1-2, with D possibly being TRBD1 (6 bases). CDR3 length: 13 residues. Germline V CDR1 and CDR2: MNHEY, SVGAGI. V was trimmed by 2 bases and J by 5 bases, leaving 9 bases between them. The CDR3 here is CASSYRQEYGYTF. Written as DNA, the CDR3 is TGTGCCAGCAGTTACCGACAGGAGTATGGCTACACCTTC.

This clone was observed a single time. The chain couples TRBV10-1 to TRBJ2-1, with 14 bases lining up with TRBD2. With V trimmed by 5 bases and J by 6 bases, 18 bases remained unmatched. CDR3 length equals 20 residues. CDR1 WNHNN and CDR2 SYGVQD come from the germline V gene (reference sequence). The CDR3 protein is CASSTTGEGLAGVLVNEQFF. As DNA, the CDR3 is TGCGCCAGCAGTACAACAGGGGAGGGACTAGCGGGAGTGTTGGTCAATGAGCAGTTCTTC.

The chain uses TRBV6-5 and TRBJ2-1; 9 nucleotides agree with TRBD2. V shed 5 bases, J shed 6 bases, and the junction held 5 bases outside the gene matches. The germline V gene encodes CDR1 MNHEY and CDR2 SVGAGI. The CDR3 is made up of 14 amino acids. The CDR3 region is CASSPGLASNEQFF. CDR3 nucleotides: TGTGCCAGCAGTCCCGGACTAGCGAGCAATGAGCAGTTCTTC.

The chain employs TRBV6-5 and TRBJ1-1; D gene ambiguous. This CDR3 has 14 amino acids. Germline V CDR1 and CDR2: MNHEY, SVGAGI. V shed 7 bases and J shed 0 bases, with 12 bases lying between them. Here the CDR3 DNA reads TGTGCCAGCAACGACAAGTCAATGAACACTGAAGCTTTCTTT. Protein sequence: CASNDKSMNTEAFF.

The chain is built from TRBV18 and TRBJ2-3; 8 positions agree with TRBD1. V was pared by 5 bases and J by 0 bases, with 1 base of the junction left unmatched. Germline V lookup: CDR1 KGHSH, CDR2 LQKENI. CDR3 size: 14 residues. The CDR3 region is CASSRQGSTDTQYF. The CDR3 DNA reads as TGTGCCAGCTCAAGACAGGGGAGCACAGATACGCAGTATTTT.

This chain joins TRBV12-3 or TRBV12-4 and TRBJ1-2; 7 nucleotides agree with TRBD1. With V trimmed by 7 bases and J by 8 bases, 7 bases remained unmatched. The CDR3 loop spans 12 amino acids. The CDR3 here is CASNDRVEGYTF. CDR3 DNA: TGTGCCAGCAACGACAGGGTAGAAGGCTACACCTTC.

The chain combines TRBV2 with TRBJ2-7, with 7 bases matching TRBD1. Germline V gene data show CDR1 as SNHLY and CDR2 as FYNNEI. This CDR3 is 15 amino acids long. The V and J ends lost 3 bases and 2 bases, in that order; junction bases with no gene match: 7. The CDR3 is CASSDPGGKTYEQYF. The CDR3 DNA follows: TGTGCCAGCAGTGACCCAGGGGGAAAAACCTACGAGCAGTACTTC. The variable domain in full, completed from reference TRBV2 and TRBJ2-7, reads EPEVTQTPSHQVTQMGQEVILRCVPISNHLYFYWYRQILGQKVEFLVSFYNNEISEKSEIFDDQFSVERPDGSNFTLKIRSTKLEDSAMYFCASSDPGGKTYEQYFGPGTRLTVT.

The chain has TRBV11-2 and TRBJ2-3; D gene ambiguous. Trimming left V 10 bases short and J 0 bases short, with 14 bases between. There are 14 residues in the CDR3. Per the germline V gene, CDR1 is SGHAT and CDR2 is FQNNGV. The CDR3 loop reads CATTTGYSTDTQYF. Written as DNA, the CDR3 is TGTGCCACCACGACGGGTTACAGCACAGATACGCAGTATTTT.

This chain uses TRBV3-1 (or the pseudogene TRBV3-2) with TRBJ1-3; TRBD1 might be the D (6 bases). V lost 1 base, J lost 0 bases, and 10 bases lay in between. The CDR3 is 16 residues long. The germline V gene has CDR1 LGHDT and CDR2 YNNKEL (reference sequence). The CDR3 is CASSQGGGHSGNTIYF. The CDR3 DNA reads TGTGCCAGCAGCCAAGGAGGGGGACACTCTGGAAACACCATATATTTT.

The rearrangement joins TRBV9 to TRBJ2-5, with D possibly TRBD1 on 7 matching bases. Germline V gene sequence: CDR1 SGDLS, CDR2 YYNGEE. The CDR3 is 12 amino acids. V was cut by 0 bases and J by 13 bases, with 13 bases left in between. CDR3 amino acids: CASSVAGGPLYF. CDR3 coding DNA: TGTGCCAGCAGCGTAGCAGGGGGGCCTCTGTACTTC. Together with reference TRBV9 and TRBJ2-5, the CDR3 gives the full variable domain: DSGVTQTPKHLITATGQRVTLRCSPRSGDLSVYWYQQSLDQGLQFLIQYYNGEERAKGNILERFSAQQFPDLHSELNLSSLELGDSALYFCASSVAGGPLYFGPGTRLLVL.

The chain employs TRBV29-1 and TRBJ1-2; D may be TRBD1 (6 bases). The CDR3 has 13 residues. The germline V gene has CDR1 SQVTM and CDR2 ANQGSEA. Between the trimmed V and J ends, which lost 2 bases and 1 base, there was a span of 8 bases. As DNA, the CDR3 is TGCAGCGTTGAATGGACAGTTAACTATGGCTACACCTTC. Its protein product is CSVEWTVNYGYTF. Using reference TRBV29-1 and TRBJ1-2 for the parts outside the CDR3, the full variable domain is SAVISQKPSRDICQRGTSLTIQCQVDSQVTMMFWYRQQPGQSLTLIATANQGSEATYESGFVIDKFPISRPNLTFSTLTVSNMSPEDSSIYLCSVEWTVNYGYTFGSGTRLTVV.

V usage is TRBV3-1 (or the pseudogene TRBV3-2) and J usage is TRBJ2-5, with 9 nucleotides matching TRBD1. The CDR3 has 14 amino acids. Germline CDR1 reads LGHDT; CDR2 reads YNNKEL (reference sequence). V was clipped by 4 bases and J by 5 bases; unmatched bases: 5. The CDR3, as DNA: TGTGCCAGCAGCCCCGGGACAGGGCAGGAGACCCAGTACTTC. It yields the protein CASSPGTGQETQYF.

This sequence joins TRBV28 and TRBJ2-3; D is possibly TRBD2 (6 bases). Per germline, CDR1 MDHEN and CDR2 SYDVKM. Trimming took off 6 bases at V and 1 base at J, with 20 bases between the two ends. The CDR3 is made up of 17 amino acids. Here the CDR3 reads CASSPLISQRGTDTQYF. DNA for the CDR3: TGTGCCAGCAGCCCCCTTATTTCTCAGCGGGGCACAGATACGCAGTATTTT.

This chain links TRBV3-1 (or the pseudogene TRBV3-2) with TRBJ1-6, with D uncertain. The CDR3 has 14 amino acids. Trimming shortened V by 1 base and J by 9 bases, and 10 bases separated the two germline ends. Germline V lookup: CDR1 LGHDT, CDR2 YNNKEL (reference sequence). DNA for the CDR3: TGTGCCAGCAGCCAAGGGACTTTGAGTTCACCCCTCCACTTT. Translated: CASSQGTLSSPLHF.

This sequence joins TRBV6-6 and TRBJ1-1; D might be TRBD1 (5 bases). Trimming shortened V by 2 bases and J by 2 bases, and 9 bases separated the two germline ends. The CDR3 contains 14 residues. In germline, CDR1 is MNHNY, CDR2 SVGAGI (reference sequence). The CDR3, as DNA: TGTGCCAGCAGTTACACAGGAGTCAACACTGAAGCTTTCTTT. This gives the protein CASSYTGVNTEAFF.